Presented here are 28 T cell receptor beta chains from one specimen sequenced in a study of blood T cell repertoires in COVID-19. The repertoire was sequenced with immunoSEQ multiplex PCR; TCRdb's copy has only in-frame clones and lacks some. The profile shows fewer than 30,000 clones, 70% to 90% of them singletons. Sequencing was carried out using peripheral blood. The receptors originated from an elderly woman with COVID-19, enrolled during active disease.

The chain carries TRBV18 and TRBJ2-7; D is ambiguous. Germline V gives CDR1 KGHSH, CDR2 LQKENI. V gave up 2 bases and J gave up 5 bases, with 4 bases separating them. The CDR3 extends over 11 amino acids. CDR3 sequence: CASSPEDEQYF. The CDR3 region has the DNA TGTGCCAGCTCACCAGAGGACGAGCAGTACTTC.

About this clone: One end of the junction varies from germline; a read error may be responsible. CDR3: CSARQNAEAFF. CDR3 DNA sequence: TGCAGTGCTAGACAGAACGCTGAAGCTTTCTTT. The chain recombines TRBV20-1 with TRBJ1-1; no clear D gene. Germline V gene lookup returns CDR1 DFQATT and CDR2 SNEGSKA (reference sequence). The CDR3 has 11 residues.

The chain couples TRBV5-4 to TRBJ2-2, with D perhaps TRBD2 (6 bases). The CDR3 loop spans 17 amino acids. The germline V gene encodes CDR1 SGHNT and CDR2 YYREEE (reference sequence). V was clipped by 3 bases and J by 1 base, with 16 bases between them. CDR3 sequence: CASSSPLTGRNTGELFF. The CDR3 DNA sequence: TGTGCCAGCAGCTCGCCCCTGACCGGGAGGAACACCGGGGAGCTGTTTTTT.

The CDR3 protein is CASSPTRDNEQYF. Here the CDR3 DNA reads TGTGCCAGCAGCCCCACGCGGGATAACGAGCAGTACTTC. V and J are TRBV11-2 and TRBJ2-7; the D gene is possibly TRBD2 (6 bases). The V end was cut by 5 bases, the J end by 5 bases, with 13 bases between. The length of the CDR3 is 13 residues. The V gene's germline CDR1 is SGHAT and CDR2 FQNNGV.

J is TRBJ1-2 and V is TRBV6-5; the D is unclear. Looked up from germline, CDR1 is MNHEY and CDR2 is SVGAGI. There are 11 residues in the CDR3. The ends were cut back, 7 bases at V and 7 bases at J, with 10 bases in the middle. CDR3 sequence reads: CASITGIGYTF. In DNA, the CDR3 is TGTGCCAGCATTACGGGGATTGGCTACACCTTC.

This sequence joins TRBV6-5 and TRBJ1-1; perhaps TRBD1 as D (5 bases). This CDR3 contains 16 residues. Germline lookup yields CDR1 MNHEY and CDR2 SVGAGI. Trimming took off 2 bases at V and 0 bases at J, with 13 bases between the two ends. CDR3 loop: CASSYGAARMNTEAFF. CDR3 nucleotide sequence: TGTGCCAGCAGTTACGGGGCCGCTCGAATGAACACTGAAGCTTTCTTT.

This rearrangement joins TRBV27 to TRBJ2-3; D is unclear. The CDR3 has 15 residues. Per the germline V gene, CDR1 is MNHEY and CDR2 is SMNVEV (reference sequence). The V end lost 0 bases, the J end lost 1 base, and 8 bases lay between the germline ends. As DNA, the CDR3 is TGTGCCAGCAGTTTATCATGGAGTCGCACAGATACGCAGTATTTT. Its translation: CASSLSWSRTDTQYF.

The V gene is TRBV5-1, the J gene TRBJ2-7; 9 bases match TRBD2. Looked up from germline, CDR1 is SGHRS and CDR2 is YFSETQ. There are 14 residues in the CDR3. J lost 6 bases, V lost 0 bases, and 4 bases had no gene match. The CDR3 loop is CASSLGTSVTEQYF. Written as DNA, the CDR3 is TGCGCCAGCAGCTTGGGGACTAGCGTGACCGAGCAGTACTTC.

This chain connects TRBV30 to TRBJ2-5, with 12 bases lining up with TRBD1. The CDR3 length is 16 residues. CDR1 GTSNPN and CDR2 SVGIG come from the germline V gene (reference sequence). The ends lost 2 bases at V and 7 bases at J; junction bases unmatched: 11. CDR3 region: CAWSSAGTGGPRTQYF. In DNA, the CDR3 is TGTGCCTGGAGTTCCGCCGGGACAGGGGGCCCCCGGACCCAGTACTTC.

This clone was recorded once. This chain connects TRBV14 to TRBJ1-2, with 8 bases identical to TRBD1. The V gene end was trimmed by 2 bases and the J gene end by 2 bases; junction bases not matched to a gene: 4. The CDR3 has 15 residues. Germline V gene lookup returns CDR1 SGHDN and CDR2 FVKESK. The CDR3 bases are TGTGCCAGCAGCCAAAACAGGGGGATCAACTATGGCTACACCTTC. Translating gives CASSQNRGINYGYTF.

The gene calls are TRBV6-5 and TRBJ1-1, with 8 bases identical to TRBD1. Germline values: CDR1 MNHEY, CDR2 SVGAGI. The CDR3 consists of 13 residues. With 6 bases clipped from V and 7 bases from J, the junction kept 7 bases outside the gene matches. For the CDR3, the DNA is TGTGCCAGCAGACGGGACAGGCTGTTTGAAGCTTTCTTT. Encoded protein: CASRRDRLFEAFF.

This clone was detected only a few times. CDR3: CASSNSPRAYEQYF. For the CDR3, the DNA is TGTGCCAGTAGTAATTCCCCCCGGGCCTACGAGCAGTACTTC. This chain connects TRBV19 to TRBJ2-7; no definite D call. CDR1 LNHDA and CDR2 SQIVND come from the germline V gene (reference sequence). The ends were cut back, 4 bases at V and 2 bases at J, with 12 bases in the middle. CDR3 size: 14 residues.

The J gene is TRBJ2-1, the V gene TRBV18; D is perhaps TRBD2 (5 bases). The CDR3 is made up of 15 amino acids. From germline, CDR1 is KGHSH and CDR2 LQKENI. Trimming cost V 4 bases and J 0 bases, with 10 bases left between them. The CDR3 protein is CASSRREHSYNEQFF. The CDR3 DNA reads TGTGCCAGCTCACGTCGGGAACACTCCTACAATGAGCAGTTCTTC.

The chain couples TRBV15 to TRBJ1-4, with a tentative D call TRBD1 (5 bases). The length of the CDR3 is 14 residues. Germline CDR1 LNHNV, CDR2 YYDKDF (reference sequence). V dropped 6 bases and J dropped 4 bases, with 12 bases sitting between them. Written as DNA, the CDR3 is TGTGCCACCAGTTCAGGGTCCTTTAATGAAAAACTGTTTTTT. Amino acids: CATSSGSFNEKLFF.

This clone has just a few counts. The chain joins TRBV21-1 to TRBJ1-1; the D call in the table, TRBD1, was not verified against the DNA. TRBV21-1 is described as a pseudogene. CDR3 length: 12 amino acids. CDR3 sequence: CARTGMNTEAFF. The CDR3 nucleotides read TGTGCCAGAACAGGGATGAACACTGAAGCTTTCTTT.

The genes are TRBV4-1 and TRBJ1-2, with 8 bases fitting TRBD1. Looked up from germline, CDR1 is MGHRA and CDR2 is YSYEKL. Trimming cost V 6 bases and J 7 bases; bases outside gene matches: 10. This CDR3 is 14 amino acids long. CDR3 protein: CASRSQGAGRGYTF. CDR3 DNA: TGCGCCAGCAGGAGCCAGGGGGCTGGTCGTGGCTACACCTTC.

The rearrangement joins TRBV7-2 to TRBJ2-7; 13 bases agree with TRBD2. Per the germline V gene, CDR1 is SGHTA and CDR2 is FQGNSA. V gave up 3 bases and J gave up 7 bases; unmatched junction bases: 3. The CDR3 sequence is 14 residues long. CDR3 DNA: TGTGCCAGCAGCTTCAGACTAGCGGGGGGAGAGCAGTACTTC. Its protein product is CASSFRLAGGEQYF. Supplemented by reference TRBV7-2 and TRBJ2-7, the full variable domain reads GAGVSQSPSNKVTEKGKDVELRCDPISGHTALYWYRQSLGQGLEFLIYFQGNSAPDKSGLPSDRFSAERTGGSVSTLTIQRTQQEDSAVYLCASSFRLAGGEQYFGPGTRLTVT.

The chain links TRBV3-1 (or the pseudogene TRBV3-2) to TRBJ1-2; tentative D call: TRBD1 (6 bases). With 1 base removed from V and 3 bases from J, the gap between germline ends came to 15 bases. There are 16 residues in the CDR3. Per the germline V gene, CDR1 is LGHDT and CDR2 is YNNKEL (reference sequence). CDR3 protein: CASSQGGGRRDYGYTF. CDR3 DNA: TGTGCCAGCAGCCAAGGGGGGGGGCGCCGGGACTATGGCTACACCTTC.

The chain uses TRBV4-1 and TRBJ1-1, with D hard to call. Germline V gene lookup returns CDR1 MGHRA and CDR2 YSYEKL. The CDR3 contains 16 residues. Trimming took off 5 bases at V and 3 bases at J, with 19 bases between the two ends. DNA for the CDR3: TGCGCCAGCAGCACCACCGCGGCCGGAGCGGACACTGAAGCTTTCTTT. Translation gives CASSTTAAGADTEAFF.

This chain joins TRBV2 and TRBJ1-1; 9 bases align to TRBD1. The germline CDR1 and CDR2 sequences are SNHLY and FYNNEI. The CDR3 is 17 residues long. J was trimmed by 4 bases and V by 4 bases; bases with no gene match: 13. The CDR3 DNA is TGTGCCAGCAGTGTTACAGGGGGCAGGTTGGGGTCCACTGAAGCTTTCTTT. Translated, it gives CASSVTGGRLGSTEAFF. The complete variable domain, with remaining parts taken from reference TRBV2 and TRBJ1-1, reads EPEVTQTPSHQVTQMGQEVILRCVPISNHLYFYWYRQILGQKVEFLVSFYNNEISEKSEIFDDQFSVERPDGSNFTLKIRSTKLEDSAMYFCASSVTGGRLGSTEAFFGQGTRLTVV.

This chain connects TRBV4-1 to TRBJ2-1, with 7 positions matching TRBD1. Germline CDR1 is MGHRA and CDR2 is YSYEKL. After removal of 0 bases from V and 6 bases from J, the junction contained 2 bases not matched to a gene. The CDR3 sequence is 14 residues long. CDR3 amino acids: CASSQDRGSNEQFF. The CDR3 coding sequence is TGCGCCAGCAGCCAAGACAGGGGGAGCAATGAGCAGTTCTTC.

This clone came up once. The chain uses TRBV5-1 and TRBJ2-3; D is perhaps TRBD2 (6 bases). Germline V lookup: CDR1 SGHRS, CDR2 YFSETQ. CDR3 length equals 14 residues. The V gene lost 2 bases and the J gene lost 1 base, with 8 bases spanning the gap. CDR3 in amino acids: CASSFGGGTDTQYF. Written as DNA, the CDR3 is TGCGCCAGCAGCTTCGGCGGGGGCACAGATACGCAGTATTTT.

This chain links TRBV5-1 with TRBJ1-2; tentative D call: TRBD1 (6 bases). Trimming removed 5 bases from V and 6 bases from J, with 14 bases in between. Germline V CDR1 and CDR2: SGHRS, YFSETQ. CDR3 size: 13 residues. Here the CDR3 reads CASSKGGGHGYTF. Here the CDR3 DNA reads TGCGCCAGCAGTAAAGGCGGGGGCCATGGCTACACCTTC.

The chain links TRBV3-1 (or the pseudogene TRBV3-2) to TRBJ2-5; 7 bases line up with TRBD2. Germline-derived CDR1 and CDR2 are LGHDT and YNNKEL (reference sequence). The CDR3 loop spans 14 amino acids. Germline trimming cut 1 base from V and 5 bases from J; bases unmatched to any gene: 4. CDR3 DNA sequence: TGTGCCAGCAGCCAAGCTGGGGGGGTGGAGACCCAGTACTTC. It is translated as CASSQAGGVETQYF.

V usage is TRBV20-1 and J usage is TRBJ2-1, with TRBD1 matching 8 bases. The CDR3 consists of 11 residues. V lost 5 bases, J lost 13 bases, and 7 bases stayed unmatched. Per germline, CDR1 DFQATT and CDR2 SNEGSKA (reference sequence). The CDR3 reads CSADRTGTQFF. The CDR3 region has the DNA TGCAGTGCTGACAGGACAGGGACACAGTTCTTC.

This clone was picked up a small number of times. The same CDR3 arises from other DNA sequences in this sample as well. V is TRBV12-3 or TRBV12-4 and J is TRBJ2-7; perhaps TRBD2 as D (6 bases). Between the trimmed V and J ends, which lost 4 bases and 0 bases, there was a span of 7 bases. The CDR3 runs 13 residues. The CDR3 sequence is CASSYGSSYEQYF. The DNA of the CDR3 is TGTGCCAGCAGTTACGGGAGCTCCTACGAGCAGTACTTC.

J is TRBJ1-2 and V is TRBV18, with TRBD1 matching 10 bases. V gave up 2 bases and J gave up 4 bases; unmatched junction bases: 4. The germline V gene has CDR1 KGHSH and CDR2 LQKENI. The CDR3 is 15 amino acids. This CDR3 is CASSPGTGASYGYTF. CDR3 in DNA: TGTGCCAGCTCACCAGGGACAGGGGCTTCCTATGGCTACACCTTC.

V and J are TRBV6-6 and TRBJ2-7; 7 bases are a match to TRBD1. CDR3 length: 13 residues. The J segment lost 6 bases and the V segment lost 2 bases, leaving 4 bases of the junction unmatched. The V gene's germline CDR1 is MNHNY and CDR2 SVGAGI (reference sequence). The CDR3 region is CASSYEDRREQYF. The CDR3 DNA sequence: TGTGCCAGCAGTTACGAGGACAGGCGCGAGCAGTACTTC.